The clone carrying this T cell receptor (beta chain) was detected a few times. Its matching antigen is unknown. Germline V gene sequence: CDR1 MNHEY, CDR2 SVGAGI. V lost 5 bases to trimming and J lost 10 bases; unmatched junction nucleotides: 10. The CDR3 spans 13 residues. These data belong to a study of T cell repertoires in cytomegalovirus infection. Whole-study context: Public TCR beta signature analysis indicated the presence of both CMV infection and matching HLA type. The study, taken as a whole, reports: Of the TCR beta families, the public ones yielded a cumulative frequency that identified carriers of CMV plus the relevant HLA. HLA-C-restricted TCR beta clonotypes specific for CMV led the ex vivo response.

One entry per CDR3 protein results from TCRdb running MiXCR on the reads. The table records around 740,000 distinct CDR3 sequences, approximately 34% of them present only once. This receptor was obtained from a human donor in good health (CMV status not recorded). Some clones in this sample may be carry-over from other donors' samples. The chain is built from TRBV6-5 and TRBJ1-2; 7 nucleotides match TRBD1. Input material: PBMCs. CDR3 loop: CASSRDSLKDYTF. In DNA form, the CDR3 reads TGTGCCAGCAGTCGGGACAGTCTAAAAGACTACACCTTC.